This TCR beta chain was documented in a study of OX40 agonist ivuxolimab in advanced cancers. CDR1 is WSHSY, CDR2 SAAADI, per germline. CDR3 length: 17 residues. Trimming pared 7 bases from V and 3 bases from J, leaving 23 bases between. Assay used: immunoSEQ multiplex PCR; TCRdb lists only in-frame clones, some missing. The table lists roughly 40,000 clones, about 86% of them singletons. Specimen: CD4+ or CD8+ T cells sorted from blood, collected in a trial of the OX40 agonist ivuxolimab. This chain joins TRBV10-2 and TRBJ2-3; D call uncertain. The sequence derives from an adult with an advanced solid tumor such as melanoma, head and neck, liver or kidney cancer. The CDR3 DNA follows: TGCGCCAGCATCCTCGACCCGGGTGTTTCTTTAACAGATACGCAGTATTTT. It translates to CASILDPGVSLTDTQYF.